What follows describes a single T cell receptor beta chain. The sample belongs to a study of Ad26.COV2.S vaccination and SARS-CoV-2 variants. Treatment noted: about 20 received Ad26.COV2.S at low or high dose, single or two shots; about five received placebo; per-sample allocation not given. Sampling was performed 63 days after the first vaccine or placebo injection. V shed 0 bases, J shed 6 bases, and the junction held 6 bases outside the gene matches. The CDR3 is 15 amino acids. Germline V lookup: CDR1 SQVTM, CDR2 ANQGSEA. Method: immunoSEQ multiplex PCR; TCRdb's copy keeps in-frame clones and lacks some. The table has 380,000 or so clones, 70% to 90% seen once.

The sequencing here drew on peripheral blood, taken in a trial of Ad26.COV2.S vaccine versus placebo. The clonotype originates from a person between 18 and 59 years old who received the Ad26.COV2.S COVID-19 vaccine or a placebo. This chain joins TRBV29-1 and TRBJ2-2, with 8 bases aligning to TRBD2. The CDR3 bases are TGCAGCGTTGAAGATCTGGGACTAGGGTCCGGGGAGCTGTTTTTT. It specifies CSVEDLGLGSGELFF.